These T cell receptor beta chains were read from a single sample in a study of cytomegalovirus exposure and HLA in healthy donors. Sequencing used immunoSEQ multiplex PCR; TCRdb keeps in-frame clones, though not all of them. The repertoire includes about 200,000 clones, approximately 82% of them detected once, and approximately 3.9% sits in the top ten. Sequencing was carried out using PBMCs. The receptors shown here come from a male donor in good health and CMV-seronegative. CDR3s include the opening cysteine and the closing phenylalanine or tryptophan. D genes are given only for firm matches. Clone sizes are given selectively: once, few, many, or a class where the clone is expanded.

CDR3	DNA	size	length	J	D	V
CASTSGGYGYTF	TGTGCCAGCACCTCCGGGGGCTATGGCTACACCTTC	once	12	TRBJ1-2	.	TRBV7-9
CASSSTVFLTGNTIYF	TGCGCCAGCAGCTCGACAGTTTTCCTCACTGGAAACACCATATATTTT	.	16	TRBJ1-3	.	TRBV4-1
CASSYTDSPFNYGYTF	TGTGCCAGCAGCTACACAGACAGCCCCTTTAACTATGGCTACACCTTC	.	16	TRBJ1-2	.	TRBV5-5
CASSVSQINQPQHF	TGTGCCAGCAGTGTGTCCCAGATTAATCAGCCCCAGCATTTT	.	14	TRBJ1-5	.	TRBV25-1
CASSLDQEETQYF	TGTGCCAGCTCACTTGACCAGGAAGAGACCCAGTACTTC	.	13	TRBJ2-5	.	TRBV18
CASRPGQDLYGYTF	TGTGCCAGCAGACCGGGACAGGACCTCTATGGCTACACCTTC	.	14	TRBJ1-2	TRBD1	TRBV27
CASKGASTDTQYF	TGCGCCAGCAAAGGGGCCAGCACAGATACGCAGTATTTT	.	13	TRBJ2-3	.	TRBV10-1
CASSSPTGGGETQYF	TGTGCCAGCAGTTCCCCGACAGGGGGCGGGGAGACCCAGTACTTC	.	15	TRBJ2-5	TRBD1	TRBV6-6
CASSLELAGTDTQYF	TGTGCCAGCAGCTTGGAACTAGCCGGCACAGATACGCAGTATTTT	.	15	TRBJ2-3	.	TRBV5-4
CASLPDRGRLGYARNEQFF	TGTGCCAGCCTTCCCGACAGGGGGCGCTTGGGGTATGCTCGCAATGAGCAGTTCTTC	.	19	TRBJ2-1	TRBD1	TRBV27
CASSQEGTSGRGHTGELFF	TGCGCCAGCAGCCAAGAGGGAACTAGCGGCCGGGGCCACACCGGGGAGCTGTTTTTT	.	19	TRBJ2-2	TRBD2	TRBV4-1
CASSLYPSDTQYF	TGTGCCAGCAGTTTATATCCGTCTGATACGCAGTATTTT	few	13	TRBJ2-3	.	TRBV28
CASSVDYRGYEQYF	TGTGCCAGCAGCGTAGATTACAGGGGCTACGAGCAGTACTTC	.	14	TRBJ2-7	TRBD1	TRBV9
CASSRDRGRGEAFF	TGTGCCAGCAGCCGCGACAGGGGGCGGGGTGAAGCTTTCTTT	.	14	TRBJ1-1	TRBD1	TRBV6-5
CSARDGLGAFF	TGCAGTGCTAGAGACGGACTCGGGGCTTTCTTT	.	11	TRBJ1-1	.	TRBV20-1
CATSNRLEGPYEQYF	TGTGCCACCAGCAATAGACTAGAGGGTCCCTACGAGCAGTACTTC	.	15	TRBJ2-7	.	TRBV15
CASSQGAAPSYNEQFF	TGTGCCAGCAGCCAAGGCGCGGCCCCCTCCTACAATGAGCAGTTCTTC	.	16	TRBJ2-1	.	TRBV4-2
CASSFGALGSNQPQHF	TGCGCCAGCAGCTTTGGGGCCTTGGGGAGCAATCAGCCCCAGCATTTT	.	16	TRBJ1-5	.	TRBV5-1
CASSQEGTGGTQYF	TGTGCCAGCAGCCAAGAAGGGACAGGTGGGACCCAGTACTTC	.	14	TRBJ2-5	TRBD1	TRBV4-2
CASSAYNYGYTF	TGTGCCAGCAGCGCCTATAACTATGGCTACACCTTC	.	12	TRBJ1-2	.	TRBV9
CASSRASGYNEQFF	TGCGCCAGCAGCCGGGCTAGCGGTTACAATGAGCAGTTCTTC	.	14	TRBJ2-1	TRBD2	TRBV5-1
CASSLDSFYSGNTIYF	TGTGCCAGCAGCTTAGACAGCTTTTACTCTGGAAACACCATATATTTT	.	16	TRBJ1-3	.	TRBV7-8
CASSLVFQGLGTEAFF	TGTGCCAGCAGCTTGGTGTTTCAGGGGCTGGGCACTGAAGCTTTCTTT	.	16	TRBJ1-1	.	TRBV5-5
CASSQDVQGVQPQHF	TGCGCCAGCAGCCAAGACGTACAGGGGGTCCAGCCCCAGCATTTT	.	15	TRBJ1-5	TRBD1	TRBV4-1
CATSRGSFSGNTIYF	TGTGCCACCAGCAGGGGGAGCTTCTCTGGAAACACCATATATTTT	.	15	TRBJ1-3	.	TRBV15
CASSFGTSGPYEQYF	TGTGCCAGCAGTTTTGGTACTAGCGGGCCTTACGAGCAGTACTTC	.	15	TRBJ2-7	TRBD2	TRBV27
CASSLGGRAQETQYF	TGTGCCAGCAGTTTAGGGGGCAGGGCCCAGGAGACCCAGTACTTC	.	15	TRBJ2-5	.	TRBV28
CASSPTGTGDTEAFF	TGTGCCAGCAGCCCGACCGGGACAGGGGACACTGAAGCTTTCTTT	.	15	TRBJ1-1	TRBD1	TRBV5-6
CASSLTGQGFHYGYTF	TGTGCCAGCAGTTTAACGGGACAGGGGTTCCACTATGGCTACACCTTC	.	16	TRBJ1-2	TRBD1	TRBV28
CASSLLVLAGDTGELFF	TGTGCCAGCAGCTTGTTAGTACTAGCGGGAGATACCGGGGAGCTGTTTTTT	.	17	TRBJ2-2	TRBD2	TRBV5-4
CASSSGTSGSFEYNEQFF	TGTGCCAGCAGCTCTGGGACTAGCGGGAGTTTCGAGTACAATGAGCAGTTCTTC	.	18	TRBJ2-1	TRBD2	TRBV11-3
CASSWGENTEAFF	TGCGCCAGCAGCTGGGGGGAAAATACTGAAGCTTTCTTT	few	13	TRBJ1-1	.	TRBV5-1
CASSVQGYTIYF	TGTGCCAGCAGCGTACAGGGTTACACCATATATTTT	.	12	TRBJ1-3	.	TRBV5-4
CASSSGTSTEQFF	TGCGCCAGCAGCTCCGGGACTAGCACTGAGCAGTTCTTC	.	13	TRBJ2-1	TRBD2	TRBV5-1
CASSPRGGSYEQYF	TGTGCCAGCAGCCCCCGCGGGGGCTCCTACGAGCAGTACTTC	.	14	TRBJ2-7	TRBD2	TRBV9
CASSDIQTRGEIAGPEAFF	TGTGCCAGCAGTGACATACAGACAAGGGGTGAAATTGCTGGCCCTGAAGCTTTCTTT	.	19	TRBJ1-1	.	TRBV6-1
CARSLRASGGVWLFF	TGTGCCAGAAGCCTAAGGGCTAGCGGGGGGGTGTGGCTGTTTTTT	.	15	TRBJ2-2	.	TRBV7-5
CASSFPLEETQYF	TGTGCCAGCAGCTTCCCCCTAGAAGAGACCCAGTACTTC	.	13	TRBJ2-5	.	TRBV7-7
CASWPGGPPYEQYF	TGTGCCAGCTGGCCCGGGGGGCCGCCCTACGAGCAGTACTTC	.	14	TRBJ2-7	.	TRBV27